One and the same sample provided the 8 T cell receptor beta chains below, sequenced in a study of T cells in Graves' hyperthyroidism and ophthalmopathy. The investigators amplified TCR beta CDR3 regions from RNA transcripts. First-round RT-PCR targeting the TCR CDR3 was performed with the HTBI primer set. TCRdb reanalysed the multiplex PCR reads using MiXCR and keeps one entry per CDR3 protein. The top ten clones hold less than 40% of a sample with hundreds of thousands of distinct CDR3 sequences, about a third of them seen once. The sample consisted of blood. The receptors come from a woman in her 40s with Graves' hyperthyroidism.

Worth noting for this clonotype: The junction does not match germline at one end; this may be a read error. The chain recombines TRBV7-9 with TRBJ2-7; 10 bases fit TRBD1. This CDR3 is 15 amino acids long. Germline V gene lookup returns CDR1 SEHNR and CDR2 FQNEAQ (reference sequence). The DNA of the CDR3 is TGCGCCAGCAGCCGAGGACAGGGGGTCGTCTACGAGCAGTACTTC. Its protein is CASSRGQGVVYEQYF.

This clonotype was detected ten times or more. The V call is TRBV20-1, the J call TRBJ2-5; 9 bases agree with TRBD1. Germline values: CDR1 DFQATT, CDR2 SNEGSKA (reference sequence). The CDR3 runs to 13 residues. Trimming removed 4 bases from V and 3 bases from J; junction bases left unmatched: 3. The CDR3: CSATGTGKETQYF. For the CDR3, the DNA is TGCAGTGCTACCGGGACAGGGAAAGAGACCCAGTACTTC.

This clonotype was detected many times. The V and J genes are TRBV29-1 and TRBJ1-5, with a tentative D call TRBD1 (5 bases). Trimming removed 6 bases from V and 4 bases from J, with 10 bases in between. The length of the CDR3 is 12 residues. Germline V gene sequence: CDR1 SQVTM, CDR2 ANQGSEA. The CDR3 loop is CSVGGMNQPQHF. CDR3 DNA: TGCAGCGTCGGGGGGATGAATCAGCCCCAGCATTTT.

This clonotype was recorded at least ten times. The chain carries TRBV7-9 and TRBJ1-4, with 7 bases aligning to TRBD1. This CDR3 region has 17 residues. CDR1 is SEHNR and CDR2 is FQNEAQ in the germline V gene (reference sequence). V was clipped by 7 bases and J by 5 bases; unmatched bases: 16. The CDR3 loop is CASTLHLGGTANEKLFF. The DNA of the CDR3 is TGTGCCAGCACCCTACATCTTGGCGGGACAGCAAATGAAAAACTGTTTTTT.

This clonotype was detected many times. The rearrangement uses TRBV7-9 and TRBJ1-1, with D possibly being TRBD1 (5 bases). Germline-derived CDR1 and CDR2 are SEHNR and FQNEAQ (reference sequence). V was pared by 4 bases and J by 2 bases, with 11 bases between. The CDR3 has 14 amino acids. CDR3 in DNA: TGTGCCAGCAGCTCCTTCCAGGGTAACACTGAAGCTTTCTTT. This encodes CASSSFQGNTEAFF.

The sample holds many counts of this clonotype. The chain combines TRBV10-3 with TRBJ1-1, with 12 bases fitting TRBD1. CDR1 and CDR2 from the germline V gene are ENHRY and SYGVKD. The CDR3 runs 17 residues. The V and J ends lost 7 bases and 6 bases, in that order; junction bases with no gene match: 15. CDR3 sequence: CAITAGTGGRRLAEAFF. CDR3 coding DNA: TGTGCCATCACCGCCGGGACAGGGGGCCGGAGACTCGCTGAAGCTTTCTTT.

The chain links TRBV29-1 to TRBJ2-7; possibly TRBD1 for D (6 bases). Trimming took off 3 bases at V and 0 bases at J, with 12 bases between the two ends. The CDR3 is 14 residues long. Per germline, CDR1 SQVTM and CDR2 ANQGSEA. The CDR3, as DNA: TGCAGCGTTGACGACAGGAGAAGCTCCTACGAGCAGTACTTC. Residues: CSVDDRRSSYEQYF.

The chain links TRBV29-1 to TRBJ1-4; 7 positions match TRBD1. Germline V gives CDR1 SQVTM, CDR2 ANQGSEA. V was clipped by 6 bases and J by 8 bases; unmatched bases: 18. The CDR3 runs to 16 residues. The DNA of the CDR3 is TGCAGCGTGTGGGAACGACGACAGGGTAGAGGCGAAAAACTGTTTTTT. It is translated as CSVWERRQGRGEKLFF.